These 23 T cell receptor beta chains were all obtained from the same sample, sequenced in a study of cytomegalovirus exposure and HLA in healthy donors (dated by TCRdb to about 2017). The library came from the immunoSEQ multiplex PCR assay. The table comes from immuneACCESS by way of TCRdb, which keeps in-frame sequences with V and J called. Part of the clones is missing from these tables; in studies checked, under half for an unresolved V gene and the rest for unknown reasons. The sample table records some 69,000 clones; around 97% of these occur just once. The ten largest make up approximately 2.5% of the sample. Sequencing was carried out using PBMCs. These receptors were obtained from a man aged 18 to 30 in good health and CMV-seronegative.

The chain uses TRBV6-6 and TRBJ1-2; D may be TRBD1 (5 bases). Germline CDR1 reads MNHNY; CDR2 reads SVGAGI (reference sequence). The V gene lost 3 bases and the J gene lost 0 bases, with 11 bases spanning the gap. This CDR3 is built from 15 residues. The CDR3 sequence is CASSYRGSPNYGYTF. The CDR3, as DNA: TGTGCCAGCAGTTATAGGGGCAGCCCTAACTATGGCTACACCTTC.

The chain joins TRBV19 to TRBJ1-2; the D gene is possibly TRBD1 (5 bases). This CDR3 comprises 14 residues. Trimming cost V 5 bases and J 6 bases, with 16 bases left between them. Germline values: CDR1 LNHDA, CDR2 SQIVND (reference sequence). The CDR3, as DNA: TGTGCCAGTAGTGTCGCAGGGTACCACAATGGCTACACCTTC. Its protein product is CASSVAGYHNGYTF.

V is TRBV6-5 and J is TRBJ1-3; tentative D call: TRBD1 (5 bases). Germline CDR1 MNHEY, CDR2 SVGAGI. Trimming removed 6 bases from V and 2 bases from J, with 11 bases in between. This CDR3 comprises 14 residues. CDR3 in DNA: TGTGCCAGCAGCTCGGCAGGGACTGGAAACACCATATATTTT. As protein: CASSSAGTGNTIYF.

This chain joins TRBV9 and TRBJ2-7; the match to TRBD1 covers 9 bases. Trimming at V came to 0 bases and at J to 5 bases, leaving 6 bases not matched to a gene. This CDR3 region has 15 residues. CDR1 is SGDLS and CDR2 is YYNGEE in the germline V gene. The CDR3 is CASSVGNRGRNEQYF. The CDR3 DNA follows: TGTGCCAGCAGCGTAGGTAACAGGGGGCGAAACGAGCAGTACTTC.

The chain is built from TRBV29-1 and TRBJ2-1, with 8 bases identical to TRBD2. The CDR3 has 14 residues. The germline gives CDR1 SQVTM, CDR2 ANQGSEA. V was pared by 3 bases and J by 9 bases, with 10 bases of the junction left unmatched. CDR3 residues: CSVDRGGTPGEQFF. In DNA form, the CDR3 reads TGCAGCGTTGATCGGGGGGGCACCCCAGGTGAGCAGTTCTTC.

The chain is built from TRBV2 and TRBJ1-2, with 9 bases aligning to TRBD1. CDR1 is SNHLY, CDR2 FYNNEI, per germline. This CDR3 contains 16 residues. J gave up 4 bases and V 3 bases, and 9 bases lay outside the gene matches. DNA of the CDR3: TGTGCCAGCAGTGAGGGGACAGGGTTGCCTCTCTATGGCTACACCTTC. Translation: CASSEGTGLPLYGYTF.

This chain connects TRBV7-9 to TRBJ2-5; D is perhaps TRBD2 (5 bases). Germline assignment: CDR1 SEHNR and CDR2 FQNEAQ (reference sequence). V was shortened by 0 bases and J by 5 bases, with 16 bases between the two germline ends. The CDR3 contains 16 residues. The CDR3 is CASSLASLAVLETQYF. DNA of the CDR3: TGTGCCAGCAGCTTAGCATCTCTAGCTGTTCTGGAGACCCAGTACTTC. Together with reference TRBV7-9 and TRBJ2-5, the CDR3 gives the full variable domain: DTGVSQNPRHKITKRGQNVTFRCDPISEHNRLYWYRQTLGQGPEFLTYFQNEAQLEKSRLLSDRFSAERPKGSFSTLEIQRTEQGDSAMYLCASSLASLAVLETQYFGPGTRLLVL.

The chain employs TRBV5-4 and TRBJ1-1, with 8 nucleotides matching TRBD1. Looked up from germline, CDR1 is SGHNT and CDR2 is YYREEE (reference sequence). The CDR3 is made up of 14 amino acids. V shed 7 bases and J 5 bases; nucleotides not matched to a gene: 10. For the CDR3, the DNA is TGTGCCAGCGGTCGACAGGGGTGGCAGACTGAAGCTTTCTTT. Translating it yields CASGRQGWQTEAFF.

The V call is TRBV28, the J call TRBJ2-7; TRBD1 matches at 9 bases. This CDR3 is built from 15 residues. Trimming at V came to 8 bases and at J to 1 base, leaving 9 bases not matched to a gene. Germline lookup yields CDR1 MDHEN and CDR2 SYDVKM. CDR3 DNA: TGTGCCAGCGGCGGGGGACAGGGCGGTTCCTACGAGCAGTACTTC. This gives the protein CASGGGQGGSYEQYF.

This clone was seen only once. The genes are TRBV5-1 and TRBJ2-7; TRBD1 agrees at 10 bases. The CDR3 totals 14 residues. Germline CDR1 and CDR2: SGHRS and YFSETQ. After removal of 5 bases from V and 2 bases from J, the junction contained 4 bases not matched to a gene. The CDR3 sequence is CASRTGTGAYEQYF. The CDR3 DNA reads as TGCGCCAGCAGAACCGGGACAGGGGCCTACGAGCAGTACTTC.

The rearrangement links TRBV5-8 to TRBJ1-1; a weak D match, TRBD1 (5 bases). CDR1 SGHTS and CDR2 YDEGEE come from the germline V gene. V shed 3 bases and J shed 4 bases, with 13 bases lying between them. This CDR3 contains 14 residues. CDR3 DNA: TGTGCCAGCAGCTCCGAGTGGGGGGGCACTGAAGCTTTCTTT. Its protein is CASSSEWGGTEAFF.

The chain carries TRBV5-4 and TRBJ1-1; TRBD1 aligns across 7 bases. Germline V lookup: CDR1 SGHNT, CDR2 YYREEE (reference sequence). CDR3 size: 15 residues. The trim removed 2 bases at V and 4 bases at J, leaving 8 bases unmatched. CDR3: CASSFAGGSITEAFF. The CDR3 coding sequence is TGTGCCAGCAGCTTCGCAGGGGGTTCTATCACTGAAGCTTTCTTT.

Written as DNA, the CDR3 is TGTGCCAGCAGCTTAGGAGGACTAGCCGGAGGGGGAGAGACCCAGTACTTC. It translates to CASSLGGLAGGGETQYF. The chain recombines TRBV11-2 with TRBJ2-5; TRBD2 matches at 8 bases. The CDR3 runs 17 residues. V was pared by 1 base and J by 4 bases, with 11 bases of the junction left unmatched. Germline CDR1 reads SGHAT; CDR2 reads FQNNGV.

This chain uses TRBV6-5 with TRBJ1-2, with TRBD1 matching 9 bases. The V segment lost 5 bases and the J segment 8 bases; nucleotides outside the gene matches: 3. In germline, CDR1 is MNHEY, CDR2 SVGAGI. This CDR3 spans 12 amino acids. CDR3 sequence (DNA): TGTGCCAGCAGTAGGACAGGGGACGGCTACACCTTC. Protein sequence: CASSRTGDGYTF.

The rearrangement joins TRBV2 to TRBJ1-1; the D gene is possibly TRBD1 (6 bases). The CDR3 has 14 amino acids. V lost 7 bases to trimming and J lost 0 bases, with 12 bases between them. Germline CDR1 and CDR2: SNHLY and FYNNEI. CDR3 in DNA: TGTGCCAGCACTCAAACAGGGTTGAACACTGAAGCTTTCTTT. It is translated as CASTQTGLNTEAFF.

The chain has TRBV6-4 and TRBJ1-2; D remains unclear. Germline assignment: CDR1 MRHNA and CDR2 SNTAGT. The V end was cut by 6 bases, the J end by 5 bases, with 7 bases between. CDR3 length equals 11 residues. For the CDR3, the DNA is TGTGCCAGCAGCGCGGGGTATGGCTACACCTTC. Translating gives CASSAGYGYTF.

The V and J genes are TRBV28 and TRBJ2-2, with TRBD2 as a possible D gene (6 bases). There are 16 residues in the CDR3. V lost 5 bases and J lost 1, with 14 bases in between. Germline CDR1 is MDHEN and CDR2 is SYDVKM. CDR3 nucleotides: TGTGCCAGCAGTCGAGGAGGGCAACTGAACACCGGGGAGCTGTTTTTT. This codes for CASSRGGQLNTGELFF.

In DNA form, the CDR3 reads TGTGCCAGCAGCACTCAACCTAGCGGGACCTACGAGCAGTACTTC. It specifies CASSTQPSGTYEQYF. The chain combines TRBV9 with TRBJ2-7; TRBD2 matches at 9 bases. The CDR3 totals 15 residues. Trimming cost V 4 bases and J 2 bases; bases outside gene matches: 7. CDR1 is SGDLS and CDR2 is YYNGEE in the germline V gene.

The CDR3 protein is CASSLTRDQPQHF. The CDR3 DNA reads TGTGCCAGCAGTTTGACCAGGGATCAGCCCCAGCATTTT. The chain couples TRBV6-5 to TRBJ1-5; D perhaps matches TRBD1 (5 bases). Trimming removed 4 bases at V and 5 bases at J, with 9 bases between. CDR3 length equals 13 residues. Germline-derived CDR1 and CDR2 are MNHEY and SVGAGI.

The rearrangement uses TRBV9 and TRBJ2-4; 8 bases fit TRBD2. Looked up from germline, CDR1 is SGDLS and CDR2 is YYNGEE. CDR3 length equals 11 residues. The V segment lost 4 bases and the J segment 10 bases; nucleotides outside the gene matches: 1. This CDR3 is CASSPGGIQYF. The CDR3 DNA sequence: TGTGCCAGCAGCCCGGGGGGGATTCAGTACTTC.

The chain links TRBV10-2 to TRBJ2-5; D call uncertain. Germline CDR1 WSHSY, CDR2 SAAADI. Trimming removed 2 bases at V and 2 bases at J, with 9 bases between. This CDR3 has 14 amino acids. The CDR3 coding sequence is TGCGCCAGCAGTGAGACAGATTCTCAAGAGACCCAGTACTTC. Protein sequence: CASSETDSQETQYF.

The sample holds one count of this clone. J is TRBJ2-5 and V is TRBV5-4, with 11 bases that match TRBD2. Trimming cost V 1 base and J 6 bases; bases outside gene matches: 8. The CDR3 contains 16 residues. The germline CDR1 and CDR2 sequences are SGHNT and YYREEE (reference sequence). The CDR3 bases are TGTGCCAGCAGCTTGAGTACTAGCGGGAGAGGAAAGACCCAGTACTTC. Its translation: CASSLSTSGRGKTQYF.

The genes are TRBV19 and TRBJ2-7, with 10 bases that match TRBD1. With 4 bases clipped from V and 4 bases from J, the junction kept 4 bases outside the gene matches. The CDR3 contains 14 residues. Per germline, CDR1 LNHDA and CDR2 SQIVND (reference sequence). The CDR3 loop reads CASSTPGQGYEQYF. In nucleotides, the CDR3 is TGTGCCAGTAGTACCCCGGGACAGGGGTACGAGCAGTACTTC.